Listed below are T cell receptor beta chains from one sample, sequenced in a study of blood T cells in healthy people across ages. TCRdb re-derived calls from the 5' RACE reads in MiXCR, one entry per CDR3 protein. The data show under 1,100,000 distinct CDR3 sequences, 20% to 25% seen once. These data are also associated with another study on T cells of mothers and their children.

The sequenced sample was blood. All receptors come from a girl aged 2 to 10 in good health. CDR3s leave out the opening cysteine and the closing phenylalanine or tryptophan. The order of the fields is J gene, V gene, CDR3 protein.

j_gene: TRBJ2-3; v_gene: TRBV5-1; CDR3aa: ASSPPRGQTDTQY
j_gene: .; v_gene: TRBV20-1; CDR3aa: SARVTGSGEQY
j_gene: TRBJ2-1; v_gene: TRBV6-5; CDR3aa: ASSPFPGGHNEQF
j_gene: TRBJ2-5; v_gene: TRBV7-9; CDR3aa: ASSLVLREGQETQY
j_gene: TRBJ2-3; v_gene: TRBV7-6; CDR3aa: ASSSGLAGGQDTQY
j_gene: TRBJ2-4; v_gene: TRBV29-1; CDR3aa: RDLRGAKNIQY
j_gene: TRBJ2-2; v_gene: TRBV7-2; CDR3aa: ASSPRPVTGELF
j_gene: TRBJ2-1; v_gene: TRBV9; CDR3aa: ASSVGTSGGAGF
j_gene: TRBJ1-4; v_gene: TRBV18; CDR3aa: ASSRGDEKLF
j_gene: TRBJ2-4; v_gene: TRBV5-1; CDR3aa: ASSTSGGSYIQY
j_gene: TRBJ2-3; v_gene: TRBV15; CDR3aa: ATSREGVGTGTDTQY
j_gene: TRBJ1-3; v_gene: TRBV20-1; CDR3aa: SARQSGDTIY
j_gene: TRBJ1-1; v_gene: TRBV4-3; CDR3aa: ASSTPKGAFTEAF
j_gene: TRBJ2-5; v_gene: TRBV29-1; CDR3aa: SVPWAGQETQY
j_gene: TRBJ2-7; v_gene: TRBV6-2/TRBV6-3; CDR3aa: ASSRPRTSGYEQY
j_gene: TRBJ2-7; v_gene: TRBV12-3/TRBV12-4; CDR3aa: ASSLGVASSYEQY
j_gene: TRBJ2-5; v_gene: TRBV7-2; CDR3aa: ASSLIRGMVETQY
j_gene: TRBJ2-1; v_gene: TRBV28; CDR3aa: ASSPRPGPRWGNEQF
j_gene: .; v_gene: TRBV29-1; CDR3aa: SVEDRDRSSYEQY
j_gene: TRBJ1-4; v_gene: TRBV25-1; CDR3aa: ASSDSNLAEKLF
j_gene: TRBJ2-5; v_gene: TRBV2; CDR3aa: ASTRHFSETQY
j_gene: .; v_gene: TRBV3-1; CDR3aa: ASSLEGAGAYEQY
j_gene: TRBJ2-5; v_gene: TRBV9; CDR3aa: ASSVVPDQETQY
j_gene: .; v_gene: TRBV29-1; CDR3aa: SVRTTGTAGGEQY
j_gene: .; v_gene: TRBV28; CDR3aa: ASSPQVWAYNGQF
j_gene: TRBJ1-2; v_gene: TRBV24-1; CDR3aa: ATSEREGGYYGYT